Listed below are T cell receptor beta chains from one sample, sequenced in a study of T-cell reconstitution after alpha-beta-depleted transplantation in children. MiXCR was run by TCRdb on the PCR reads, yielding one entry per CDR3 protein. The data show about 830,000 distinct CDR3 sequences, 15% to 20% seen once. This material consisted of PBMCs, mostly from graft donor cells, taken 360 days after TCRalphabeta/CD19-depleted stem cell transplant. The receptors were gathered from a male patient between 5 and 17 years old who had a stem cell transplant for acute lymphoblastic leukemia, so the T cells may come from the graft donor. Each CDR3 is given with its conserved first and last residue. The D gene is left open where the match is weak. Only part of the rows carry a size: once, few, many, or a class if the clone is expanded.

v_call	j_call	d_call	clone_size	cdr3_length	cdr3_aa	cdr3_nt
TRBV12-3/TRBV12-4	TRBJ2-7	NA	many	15	CASSLWEGASYEQYF	TGTGCCAGCAGTTTATGGGAGGGGGCCTCCTACGAGCAGTACTTC
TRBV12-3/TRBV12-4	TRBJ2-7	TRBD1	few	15	CASSFWDREYYEQYF	TGTGCCAGCAGTTTTTGGGACAGGGAATACTACGAGCAGTACTTC
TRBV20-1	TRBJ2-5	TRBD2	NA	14	CCARDSSGQETQYF	TGCTGCGCTAGAGACTCTAGCGGACAAGAGACCCAGTACTTC
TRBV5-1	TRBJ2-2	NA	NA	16	CASSGGTVTNTGELFF	TGCGCCAGCAGCGGGGGGACAGTCACGAACACCGGGGAGCTGTTTTTT
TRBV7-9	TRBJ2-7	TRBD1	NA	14	CASSSRTGVYEQYF	TGTGCCAGCAGCTCTAGGACAGGGGTCTACGAGCAGTACTTC
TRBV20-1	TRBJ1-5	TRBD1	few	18	CSARGETGGPVRNQPQHF	TGCAGTGCTAGAGGTGAGACAGGGGGTCCTGTTCGCAATCAGCCCCAGCATTTT
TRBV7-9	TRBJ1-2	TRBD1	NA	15	CASSLGQGAFYGYTF	TGTGCCAGCAGTCTTGGACAGGGGGCTTTCTATGGCTACACCTTC
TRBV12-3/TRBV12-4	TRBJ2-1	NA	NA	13	CASSLASRNEQFF	TGTGCCAGCAGTTTGGCTAGTCGGAATGAGCAGTTCTTC
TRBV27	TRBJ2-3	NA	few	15	CASSLFPGSTDTQYF	TGTGCCAGCAGTTTATTCCCAGGAAGCACAGATACGCAGTATTTT
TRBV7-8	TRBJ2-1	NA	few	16	CASSRRDFGTSREQFF	TGTGCCAGCAGCCGTAGGGATTTCGGTACGAGCAGGGAGCAGTTCTTC
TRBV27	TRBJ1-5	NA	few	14	CASSPAQGDQPQHF	TGTGCCAGCAGTCCCGCGCAGGGTGATCAGCCCCAGCATTTT
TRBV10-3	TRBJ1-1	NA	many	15	CAISEEGRGGTEAFF	TGTGCCATCAGTGAAGAAGGCCGGGGGGGAACTGAAGCTTTCTTT
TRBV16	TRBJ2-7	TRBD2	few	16	CASSLPPGLGIYEQYF	TGTGCCAGCAGCCTCCCCCCGGGACTAGGGATCTACGAGCAGTACTTC
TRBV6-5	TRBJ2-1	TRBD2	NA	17	CASSYDRLAGEGGEQFF	TGTGCCAGCAGTTACGACCGACTAGCGGGAGAGGGCGGTGAGCAGTTCTTC
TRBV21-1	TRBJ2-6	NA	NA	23	CASSRRLRDTLGYRKSGANVLTF	TGTGCCAGCAGCAGGAGATTGCGGGACACCCTAGGTTATAGGAAGTCTGGGGCCAACGTCCTGACTTTC
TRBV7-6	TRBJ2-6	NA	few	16	CASSLDRTSFFPVLTF	TGTGCCAGCAGCTTAGACCGGACGTCGTTTTTTCCCGTCCTGACTTTC
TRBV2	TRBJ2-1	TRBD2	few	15	CASSAGLAGVNEQFF	TGTGCCAGCAGCGCGGGACTAGCGGGAGTCAATGAGCAGTTCTTC
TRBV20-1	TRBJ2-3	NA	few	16	CSARGRRALGTDTQYF	TGCAGTGCTAGAGGACGGAGGGCGTTGGGCACAGATACGCAGTATTTT
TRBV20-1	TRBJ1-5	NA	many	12	CSAILGDRAQHF	TGCAGTGCCATCCTAGGGGACCGGGCCCAGCATTTT
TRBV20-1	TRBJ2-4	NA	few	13	CSVGRTAKNIQYF	TGCAGTGTCGGGAGAACGGCCAAAAACATTCAGTACTTC
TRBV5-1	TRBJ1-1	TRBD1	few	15	CASSWGTGVNTEAFF	TGCGCCAGCAGCTGGGGGACAGGGGTGAACACTGAAGCTTTCTTT
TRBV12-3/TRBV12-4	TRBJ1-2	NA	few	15	CASSLGGGSGYGYTF	TGTGCCAGCAGTTTAGGCGGCGGATCCGGATATGGCTACACCTTC
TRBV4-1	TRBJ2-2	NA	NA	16	CASSQPGRRVTGELFF	TGCGCCAGCAGCCAGCCGGGGCGCCGGGTCACCGGGGAGCTGTTTTTT
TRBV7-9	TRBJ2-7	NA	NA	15	CASSSHTSTGYEQYF	TGTGCCAGCAGCTCGCACACCTCTACTGGCTACGAGCAGTACTTC
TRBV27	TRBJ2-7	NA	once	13	CASSRDTGYKQYF	TGTGCCAGCAGTAGGGACACGGGTTACAAGCAGTACTTC
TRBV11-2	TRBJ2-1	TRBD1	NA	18	CASSLTGGWGERDNEQFF	TGTGCCAGCAGCTTAACAGGGGGCTGGGGGGAGAGAGACAATGAGCAGTTCTTC
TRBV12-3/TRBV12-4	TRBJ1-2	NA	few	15	CASSPRHSPIYGYTF	TGTGCCAGCAGTCCTCGACATTCCCCTATCTATGGCTACACCTTC
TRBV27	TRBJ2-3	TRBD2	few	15	CASSFPGTRTDTQYF	TGTGCCAGCAGTTTCCCCGGGACTAGAACAGATACGCAGTATTTT
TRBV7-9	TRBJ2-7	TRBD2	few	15	CASSDGLAGGYEQYF	TGTGCCAGCAGCGACGGACTAGCGGGAGGGTACGAGCAGTACTTC
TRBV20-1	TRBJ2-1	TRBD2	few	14	CSPTALAEYNEQFF	TGCAGTCCGACCGCCCTAGCGGAGTACAATGAGCAGTTCTTC
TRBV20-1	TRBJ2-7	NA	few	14	CSADTWTETYEQYF	TGCAGTGCAGACACGTGGACAGAAACCTACGAGCAGTACTTC
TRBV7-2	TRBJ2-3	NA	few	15	CASSLRHWGADTQYF	TGTGCCAGCAGCCTACGACATTGGGGCGCAGATACGCAGTATTTT
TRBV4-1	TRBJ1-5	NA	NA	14	CASSQVGQHQPQHF	TGCGCCAGCAGCCAAGTTGGGCAGCATCAGCCCCAGCATTTT
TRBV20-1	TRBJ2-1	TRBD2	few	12	CSFTRTSSEQFF	TGCAGTTTTACTCGGACTAGCAGTGAGCAGTTCTTC
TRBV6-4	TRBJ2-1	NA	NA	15	CASSDSGLSYNEQFF	TGTGCCAGCAGTGACTCAGGCCTGTCCTACAATGAGCAGTTCTTC
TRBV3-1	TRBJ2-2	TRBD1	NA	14	CASISTGSSRELFF	TGTGCCAGCATCTCGACAGGGTCATCCAGGGAGCTGTTTTTT
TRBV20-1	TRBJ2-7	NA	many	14	CSAYSKGVTYEQYF	TGCAGTGCTTACTCAAAAGGGGTTACCTACGAGCAGTACTTC
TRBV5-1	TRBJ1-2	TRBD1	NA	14	CASSGGQTNYGYTF	TGCGCCAGCAGCGGGGGACAGACTAACTATGGCTACACCTTC
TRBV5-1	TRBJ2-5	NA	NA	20	CASSLAAVGDATFIGETQYF	TGCGCCAGCAGCTTGGCGGCGGTCGGAGACGCGACGTTCATTGGAGAGACCCAGTACTTC
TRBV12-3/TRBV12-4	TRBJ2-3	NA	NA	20	CASSGHQEGGRSTSTDTQYF	TGTGCCAGCAGCGGACACCAGGAGGGGGGCAGGTCCACTAGCACAGATACGCAGTATTTT